The rows below give T cell receptor beta chains drawn from one sample of a study of early T cells in non-severe SARS-CoV-2 infection. TCRdb re-called the 5' RACE reads through MiXCR, storing one row per CDR3 protein. The table includes 87,000 or so distinct CDR3 sequences, 14% detected once. Source material: whole blood. The receptors were sampled from an adult who was a healthcare worker with PCR-confirmed SARS-CoV-2 infection or an uninfected control (not recorded which). The CDR3 runs from the conserved cysteine through the conserved F or W. The D gene is left open where the match is weak. Some rows mark clone size as missing; the rest say once, few, many or name a class of expanded clone.

d_call: -
v_call: TRBV28
j_call: TRBJ1-4
clone_size: -
cdr3_aa: CASSLRQKNEKLFF
cdr3_nt: TGTGCCAGCAGTTTACGACAGAAGAATGAAAAACTGTTTTTT

d_call: -
v_call: TRBV11-2
j_call: TRBJ2-7
clone_size: -
cdr3_aa: CASRPQQTATYEQYF
cdr3_nt: TGTGCCAGCAGACCACAGCAAACAGCTACCTACGAGCAGTACTTC

d_call: -
v_call: TRBV11-2
j_call: TRBJ1-3
clone_size: few
cdr3_aa: CASSPRGGVGNTIYF
cdr3_nt: TGTGCCAGCAGCCCCCGAGGTGGAGTTGGAAACACCATATATTTT

d_call: -
v_call: TRBV12-3/TRBV12-4
j_call: TRBJ1-1
clone_size: many
cdr3_aa: CASCRPPSEAFF
cdr3_nt: TGTGCCAGCTGCCGGCCACCCAGTGAAGCTTTCTTT

d_call: -
v_call: TRBV5-4
j_call: TRBJ2-3
clone_size: many
cdr3_aa: CASSLYSTDTQYF
cdr3_nt: TGTGCCAGCAGCTTATATAGCACAGATACGCAGTATTTT

d_call: -
v_call: TRBV4-2
j_call: TRBJ2-7
clone_size: -
cdr3_aa: CASSQDGGSYEQYF
cdr3_nt: TGTGCCAGCAGCCAAGACGGGGGTTCCTACGAGCAGTACTTC

d_call: TRBD1
v_call: TRBV27
j_call: TRBJ1-5
clone_size: many
cdr3_aa: CASSPYGTGNQPQHF
cdr3_nt: TGTGCCAGCTCCCCTTACGGGACAGGGAATCAGCCCCAGCATTTT

d_call: TRBD2
v_call: TRBV6-2/TRBV6-3
j_call: TRBJ2-1
clone_size: -
cdr3_aa: CASKELAGGNEQFF
cdr3_nt: TGTGCCAGCAAAGAACTAGCGGGGGGCAATGAGCAGTTCTTC

d_call: TRBD1
v_call: TRBV5-4
j_call: TRBJ2-7
clone_size: -
cdr3_aa: CASSPGTGGAYEQYF
cdr3_nt: TGTGCCAGCAGCCCAGGGACAGGGGGTGCCTACGAGCAGTACTTC

d_call: TRBD2
v_call: TRBV7-9
j_call: TRBJ2-1
clone_size: many
cdr3_aa: CASSPRTSGGLHNEQFF
cdr3_nt: TGTGCCAGCAGCCCGAGGACTAGCGGGGGCCTTCACAATGAGCAGTTCTTC

d_call: -
v_call: TRBV7-3
j_call: TRBJ2-5
clone_size: many
cdr3_aa: CASSPRASGETQYF
cdr3_nt: TGTGCCAGCAGCCCCCGGGCTAGTGGGGAGACCCAGTACTTC

d_call: TRBD1
v_call: TRBV30
j_call: TRBJ2-7
clone_size: few
cdr3_aa: CAWKQGPIPYEQYF
cdr3_nt: TGTGCCTGGAAACAGGGGCCTATCCCCTACGAGCAGTACTTC

d_call: -
v_call: TRBV25-1
j_call: TRBJ2-7
clone_size: -
cdr3_aa: CASRSAGYYEQYF
cdr3_nt: TGTGCCAGCAGGTCGGCGGGGTACTACGAGCAGTACTTC

d_call: -
v_call: TRBV5-4
j_call: TRBJ1-1
clone_size: -
cdr3_aa: CASSPVRTSGTEAFF
cdr3_nt: TGTGCCAGCAGCCCTGTTCGGACCTCTGGGACTGAAGCTTTCTTT

d_call: -
v_call: TRBV12-3/TRBV12-4
j_call: TRBJ1-1
clone_size: few
cdr3_aa: CASCPGRPNTEAFF
cdr3_nt: TGTGCCAGCTGTCCGGGACGACCGAACACTGAAGCTTTCTTT

d_call: TRBD2
v_call: TRBV4-2
j_call: TRBJ2-3
clone_size: -
cdr3_aa: CASSQEGRASGGTDTQYF
cdr3_nt: TGTGCCAGCAGCCAAGAAGGAAGGGCTAGCGGGGGCACAGATACGCAGTATTTT

d_call: -
v_call: TRBV11-1
j_call: TRBJ2-5
clone_size: many
cdr3_aa: CASSSNTRGIQETQYF
cdr3_nt: TGTGCCAGCAGCTCTAACACCCGGGGGATCCAAGAGACCCAGTACTTC

d_call: -
v_call: TRBV11-2
j_call: TRBJ1-1
clone_size: few
cdr3_aa: CASSLAAGPNTEAFF
cdr3_nt: TGTGCCAGCAGCTTAGCGGCAGGGCCGAACACTGAAGCTTTCTTT

d_call: -
v_call: TRBV29-1
j_call: TRBJ1-1
clone_size: many
cdr3_aa: CSVEGGGTEAFF
cdr3_nt: TGCAGCGTTGAAGGGGGAGGGACTGAAGCTTTCTTT

d_call: -
v_call: TRBV25-1
j_call: TRBJ1-4
clone_size: many
cdr3_aa: CASSIRGLNEKLFF
cdr3_nt: TGTGCCAGCAGTATCAGGGGTTTGAATGAAAAACTGTTTTTT

d_call: TRBD2
v_call: TRBV5-1
j_call: TRBJ2-1
clone_size: many
cdr3_aa: CASSFVPSGTSSYNEQFF
cdr3_nt: TGCGCCAGCAGCTTCGTACCGAGCGGGACGAGCTCCTACAATGAGCAGTTCTTC

d_call: -
v_call: TRBV11-3
j_call: TRBJ2-1
clone_size: many
cdr3_aa: CASSIGRNNEQFF
cdr3_nt: TGTGCCAGCAGCATTGGGCGGAACAATGAGCAGTTCTTC

d_call: TRBD2
v_call: TRBV7-9
j_call: TRBJ2-5
clone_size: -
cdr3_aa: CASSLVASGDETQYF
cdr3_nt: TGTGCCAGCAGCTTAGTAGCTAGCGGGGACGAGACCCAGTACTTC

d_call: TRBD2
v_call: TRBV12-3/TRBV12-4
j_call: TRBJ2-5
clone_size: -
cdr3_aa: CASSYLAGEETQYF
cdr3_nt: TGTGCCAGCAGTTACTTAGCGGGGGAGGAGACCCAGTACTTC

d_call: -
v_call: TRBV28
j_call: TRBJ2-7
clone_size: once
cdr3_aa: CASSSPDSISYEQYF
cdr3_nt: TGTGCCAGCAGTTCCCCGGACAGTATCTCCTACGAGCAGTACTTC

d_call: -
v_call: TRBV7-9
j_call: TRBJ2-3
clone_size: -
cdr3_aa: CASTVEAGLRNTQYF
cdr3_nt: TGTGCCAGCACCGTTGAGGCAGGCCTTAGGAATACGCAGTATTTT

d_call: TRBD1
v_call: TRBV6-4
j_call: TRBJ2-6
clone_size: once
cdr3_aa: CASSRTGGSGAIVLTF
cdr3_nt: TGTGCCAGCAGCAGGACAGGGGGCTCTGGGGCCATCGTCCTGACTTTC

d_call: -
v_call: TRBV25-1
j_call: TRBJ1-2
clone_size: once
cdr3_aa: CASSVTGSYGYTF
cdr3_nt: TGTGCCAGCAGTGTCACAGGGAGCTATGGCTACACCTTC

d_call: TRBD2
v_call: TRBV7-3
j_call: TRBJ2-7
clone_size: few
cdr3_aa: CASSSSGGSYEQYF
cdr3_nt: TGTGCCAGCAGCTCTAGCGGGGGGTCCTACGAGCAGTACTTC

d_call: -
v_call: TRBV6-2/TRBV6-3
j_call: TRBJ2-5
clone_size: few
cdr3_aa: CASSATPGRQTQYF
cdr3_nt: TGTGCCAGCAGTGCAACTCCAGGGAGACAGACCCAGTACTTC

d_call: -
v_call: TRBV6-5
j_call: TRBJ2-4
clone_size: -
cdr3_aa: CASSPIGSAKGIQYF
cdr3_nt: TGTGCCAGCAGCCCTATAGGGTCCGCCAAAGGCATTCAGTACTTC

d_call: -
v_call: TRBV5-1
j_call: TRBJ1-1
clone_size: -
cdr3_aa: CASSRGRAGPNTEAFF
cdr3_nt: TGCGCCAGCAGCCGGGGCCGGGCGGGACCGAACACTGAAGCTTTCTTT

d_call: TRBD2
v_call: TRBV10-1
j_call: TRBJ2-7
clone_size: -
cdr3_aa: CASSEYSSGGSYEQYF
cdr3_nt: TGCGCCAGCAGTGAATACTCTAGCGGGGGGTCCTACGAGCAGTACTTC

d_call: -
v_call: TRBV11-2
j_call: TRBJ1-2
clone_size: many
cdr3_aa: CASSARQEYGYTF
cdr3_nt: TGTGCCAGCAGCGCCCGTCAAGAATATGGCTACACCTTC

d_call: TRBD1
v_call: TRBV20-1
j_call: TRBJ1-1
clone_size: few
cdr3_aa: CSVGTGGANTEAFF
cdr3_nt: TGCAGTGTTGGGACAGGGGGAGCGAACACTGAAGCTTTCTTT

d_call: -
v_call: TRBV7-9
j_call: TRBJ2-3
clone_size: -
cdr3_aa: CASSLRERPDTQYF
cdr3_nt: TGTGCCAGCAGCTTAAGAGAGCGGCCAGATACGCAGTATTTT

d_call: -
v_call: TRBV29-1
j_call: TRBJ1-1
clone_size: once
cdr3_aa: CSVALRRTEAFF
cdr3_nt: TGCAGCGTTGCGCTCAGGAGGACTGAAGCTTTCTTT

d_call: -
v_call: TRBV5-1
j_call: TRBJ2-4
clone_size: many
cdr3_aa: CASSPGDNKNIQYF
cdr3_nt: TGCGCCAGCAGCCCGGGGGACAACAAAAACATTCAGTACTTC

d_call: -
v_call: TRBV12-5
j_call: TRBJ2-5
clone_size: many
cdr3_aa: CASGPSPGGPAGQETQYF
cdr3_nt: TGTGCTAGTGGCCCGTCACCGGGGGGCCCTGCGGGCCAAGAGACCCAGTACTTC

d_call: -
v_call: TRBV10-1
j_call: TRBJ2-7
clone_size: few
cdr3_aa: CASSEGGEQYF
cdr3_nt: TGCGCCAGCAGTGAAGGGGGCGAGCAGTACTTC

d_call: -
v_call: TRBV11-2
j_call: TRBJ2-3
clone_size: -
cdr3_aa: CASSLEVTQYF
cdr3_nt: TGTGCCAGCAGCTTAGAGGTTACGCAGTATTTT

d_call: TRBD2
v_call: TRBV6-2/TRBV6-3
j_call: TRBJ2-4
clone_size: -
cdr3_aa: CASSYRPAGGSLAKNIQYF
cdr3_nt: TGTGCCAGCAGTTACCGTCCGGCGGGGGGGAGCCTAGCCAAAAACATTCAGTACTTC

d_call: -
v_call: TRBV20-1
j_call: TRBJ2-3
clone_size: -
cdr3_aa: CSAPRGDTQYF
cdr3_nt: TGCAGTGCTCCTAGGGGGGATACGCAGTATTTT

d_call: TRBD1
v_call: TRBV12-3/TRBV12-4
j_call: TRBJ1-2
clone_size: -
cdr3_aa: CASSRTGGSGYTF
cdr3_nt: TGTGCCAGCAGCCGGACAGGGGGGAGTGGCTACACCTTC

d_call: -
v_call: TRBV11-2
j_call: TRBJ1-2
clone_size: few
cdr3_aa: CASSLGAGKRANYGYTF
cdr3_nt: TGTGCCAGCAGCTTAGGGGCGGGCAAGAGGGCGAACTATGGCTACACCTTC

d_call: -
v_call: TRBV19
j_call: TRBJ2-5
clone_size: many
cdr3_aa: CASSMQGDETQYF
cdr3_nt: TGTGCCAGTAGTATGCAGGGAGACGAGACCCAGTACTTC

d_call: -
v_call: TRBV6-6
j_call: TRBJ1-1
clone_size: -
cdr3_aa: CASSYAVEAFF
cdr3_nt: TGTGCCAGCAGTTACGCGGTAGAAGCTTTCTTT

d_call: -
v_call: TRBV24-1
j_call: TRBJ1-2
clone_size: few
cdr3_aa: CATSQGFMDGYTF
cdr3_nt: TGTGCCACCAGTCAGGGGTTCATGGATGGCTACACCTTC

d_call: -
v_call: TRBV7-9
j_call: TRBJ1-1
clone_size: -
cdr3_aa: CASSMGNMNTEAFF
cdr3_nt: TGTGCCAGCAGCATGGGGAACATGAACACTGAAGCTTTCTTT